One sample yielded the 24 T cell receptor beta chains listed below, sequenced in a study of control samples from healthy donors and cancer patients. Sequencing was performed with immunoSEQ multiplex PCR; in TCRdb, only in-frame clones are kept and a portion is missing. The sample carries around 77,000 clones, over 80% recorded once. The sample comprised blood. The source is a woman aged 60-75 years in good health.

The rearrangement links TRBV27 to TRBJ1-2; 8 bases align to TRBD1. CDR1 and CDR2 from the germline V gene are MNHEY and SMNVEV (reference sequence). The J segment lost 4 bases and the V segment lost 5 bases, leaving 9 bases of the junction unmatched. The CDR3 spans 15 residues. The CDR3 region has the DNA TGTGCCAGCAGTATTTCTCCAACAGGGGGCTATGGCTACACCTTC. As protein: CASSISPTGGYGYTF.

CDR3 in amino acids: CAWDRGRAYEQYF. CDR3 nucleotides: TGTGCCTGGGACCGGGGGCGCGCCTACGAGCAGTACTTC. This chain connects TRBV30 to TRBJ2-7; D could derive from TRBD1 or TRBD2 (6 bases each). The CDR3 contains 13 residues. Germline loops: CDR1 GTSNPN, CDR2 SVGIG (reference sequence). The V gene lost 5 bases and the J gene lost 2 bases, with 13 bases spanning the gap.

Written as DNA, the CDR3 is TGTGCCAGCTCGCCCCGGGAGGAGATACACACCGGGGAGCTGTTTTTT. The encoded protein is CASSPREEIHTGELFF. The chain links TRBV18 to TRBJ2-2; the match to TRBD2 covers 7 bases. CDR1 and CDR2 from the germline V gene are KGHSH and LQKENI. This CDR3 has 16 residues. Germline trimming cut 6 bases from V and 3 bases from J; bases unmatched to any gene: 10.

The gene calls are TRBV19 and TRBJ1-5; D gene uncertain. The germline V gene has CDR1 LNHDA and CDR2 SQIVND (reference sequence). V was shortened by 5 bases and J by 0 bases, with 8 bases between the two germline ends. The CDR3 is made up of 14 amino acids. CDR3: CASSLGFSNQPQHF. DNA of the CDR3: TGTGCCAGTAGTCTGGGATTTAGCAATCAGCCCCAGCATTTT.

The rearrangement links TRBV4-1 to TRBJ1-3; unclear D gene. V lost 2 bases, J lost 2 bases, and 10 bases lay in between. Germline CDR1 and CDR2: MGHRA and YSYEKL. CDR3 length equals 15 residues. This CDR3 reads CASSQNPSPGNTIYF. In DNA, the CDR3 is TGCGCCAGCAGCCAAAACCCGAGTCCTGGAAACACCATATATTTT.

This chain uses TRBV27 with TRBJ2-1; a possible D gene is TRBD2 (5 bases). V dropped 5 bases and J dropped 4 bases, with 12 bases sitting between them. The germline V gene encodes CDR1 MNHEY and CDR2 SMNVEV (reference sequence). This CDR3 contains 14 residues. The CDR3 loop is CASSPRTGYNEQFF. The DNA for the CDR3 is TGTGCCAGCAGTCCGAGGACGGGATACAATGAGCAGTTCTTC.

CDR3 coding DNA: TGCAGCGTTGAGGGAATTGCAGGGGGAGGAAAACTGTTTTTT. Translated: CSVEGIAGGGKLFF. V usage is TRBV29-1 and J usage is TRBJ1-4; 7 bases match TRBD1. The CDR3 totals 14 residues. Germline values: CDR1 SQVTM, CDR2 ANQGSEA. V lost 3 bases, J lost 10 bases, and 11 bases stayed unmatched.

As regards this clone: At one end, the junction sequence differs from germline, possibly due to a read error. This chain connects TRBV7-9 to TRBJ1-3; maybe TRBD1 (5 bases). CDR3 length equals 15 residues. Per the germline V gene, CDR1 is SEHNR and CDR2 is FQNEAQ (reference sequence). Here the CDR3 reads CASSSETDSGTTIYF. CDR3 coding DNA: TGTGCCAGCAGCTCCGAGACAGATTCCGGAACCACCATATATTTT.

The rearrangement links TRBV24-1 to TRBJ2-1, with 11 bases aligning to TRBD2. The J segment lost 0 bases and the V segment lost 1 base, leaving 7 bases of the junction unmatched. CDR1 and CDR2 from the germline V gene are KGHDR and SFDVKD. The CDR3 totals 19 residues. The CDR3 coding sequence is TGTGCCACCAGTGATTTCGGGGGTACTAGCGGGAGCTCCTACAATGAGCAGTTCTTC. Protein: CATSDFGGTSGSSYNEQFF.

V usage is TRBV7-9 and J usage is TRBJ2-7; perhaps TRBD1 as D (6 bases). V lost 5 bases, J lost 1 base, and 18 bases lay in between. CDR1 and CDR2 from the germline V gene are SEHNR and FQNEAQ (reference sequence). The CDR3 is 16 residues long. The CDR3 sequence: CASSPSGAQGSYEQYF. Written as DNA, the CDR3 is TGTGCCAGCAGCCCATCAGGGGCTCAGGGGTCCTACGAGCAGTACTTC.

The chain has TRBV28 and TRBJ2-7; D gene uncertain. The CDR3 is 16 residues long. CDR1 MDHEN and CDR2 SYDVKM come from the germline V gene. Trimming removed 4 bases from V and 2 bases from J, with 18 bases in between. The CDR3 sequence: CASSSPRISATYEQYF. The CDR3, as DNA: TGTGCCAGCAGTTCACCCCGAATCAGCGCGACCTACGAGCAGTACTTC.

This clone was seen more than once but under ten times. The chain joins TRBV28 to TRBJ1-1, with unresolved D. This CDR3 spans 13 amino acids. V was pared by 7 bases and J by 1 base, with 10 bases between. Germline-derived CDR1 and CDR2 are MDHEN and SYDVKM. The CDR3 loop reads CASTGPTNTEAFF. The CDR3 bases are TGTGCCAGCACTGGACCGACGAACACTGAAGCTTTCTTT.

The rearrangement joins TRBV10-2 to TRBJ2-1, with 9 bases aligning to TRBD2. The V gene end was trimmed by 6 bases and the J gene end by 3 bases; junction bases not matched to a gene: 6. The germline CDR1 and CDR2 sequences are WSHSY and SAAADI. The CDR3 sequence is 15 residues long. CDR3 region: CASRPSGAFYNEQFF. The DNA for the CDR3 is TGCGCCAGCAGACCTAGCGGGGCCTTCTACAATGAGCAGTTCTTC.

V and J are TRBV5-1 and TRBJ1-3; D gene ambiguous. This CDR3 has 14 amino acids. Germline CDR1 is SGHRS and CDR2 is YFSETQ. The V end lost 0 bases, the J end lost 0 bases, and 4 bases lay between the germline ends. For the CDR3, the DNA is TGCGCCAGCAGCTTGGAGAGCTCTGGAAACACCATATATTTT. Translation gives CASSLESSGNTIYF.

This clone is a singleton in its sample. V is TRBV10-2 and J is TRBJ2-7; a possible D gene is TRBD1 (5 bases). CDR3 length: 14 amino acids. V lost 3 bases, J lost 2 bases, and 11 bases lay in between. CDR1 and CDR2 from the germline V gene are WSHSY and SAAADI. The CDR3 coding sequence is TGCGCCAGCAGTGAAAGGGGCAGCGCCTACGAGCAGTACTTC. Protein: CASSERGSAYEQYF.

This chain links TRBV6-6 with TRBJ1-5; tentative D call: TRBD1 (5 bases). The CDR3 extends over 16 amino acids. Trimming left V 6 bases short and J 3 bases short, with 18 bases between. CDR1 is MNHNY and CDR2 is SVGAGI in the germline V gene (reference sequence). The CDR3 loop reads CASSRRQSRDNQPQHF. The CDR3, as DNA: TGTGCCAGCAGCCGACGACAGTCGAGGGACAATCAGCCCCAGCATTTT.

This clone occurred a few times. Other DNA sequences in this specimen translate into the identical CDR3. This chain uses TRBV3-1 (or the pseudogene TRBV3-2) with TRBJ2-3; D not certain. The V and J ends lost 3 bases and 3 bases respectively, with 4 bases between them. The CDR3 spans 12 residues. The germline gives CDR1 LGHDT, CDR2 YNNKEL (reference sequence). In DNA form, the CDR3 reads TGTGCCAGCAGCCACGATACAGATACGCAGTATTTT. Translating it yields CASSHDTDTQYF.

The chain recombines TRBV10-3 with TRBJ2-3; TRBD2 agrees at 8 bases. The germline gives CDR1 ENHRY, CDR2 SYGVKD. J lost 0 bases, V lost 3 bases, and 5 bases had no gene match. The length of the CDR3 is 16 residues. The CDR3 is CAISDGTRSSTDTQYF. CDR3 sequence (DNA): TGTGCCATCAGTGACGGGACTAGGAGCAGCACAGATACGCAGTATTTT.

The J gene is TRBJ1-3, the V gene TRBV9; a weak D match, TRBD1 (5 bases). The V end was cut by 0 bases, the J end by 0 bases, with 7 bases between. CDR3 length equals 15 residues. CDR1 and CDR2 (germline): SGDLS, YYNGEE. The CDR3 DNA reads as TGTGCCAGCAGCGTAGGGGGCTTCTCTGGAAACACCATATATTTT. Amino acids: CASSVGGFSGNTIYF.

This chain uses TRBV28 with TRBJ1-2; 8 bases are shared with TRBD1. Per germline, CDR1 MDHEN and CDR2 SYDVKM. Trimming took 1 base from V and 7 from J; bases not matched to a gene: 2. This CDR3 is 13 amino acids long. This CDR3 reads CASSLYRGFGYTF. The CDR3 nucleotides are TGTGCCAGCAGTTTATACAGGGGGTTTGGCTACACCTTC.

With respect to this clone: Mismatch with germline at one junction end may stem from a read error. Other DNA sequences of this sample code for an identical CDR3. The chain carries TRBV11-2 and TRBJ2-3, with D unresolved. Per germline, CDR1 SGHAT and CDR2 FQNNGV. This CDR3 is built from 14 residues. The CDR3 loop is CASSLEQHTDTQYF. The CDR3 bases are TGTGCCAGCAGCTTAGAACAGCACACAGATACACAGTATTTT.

The chain recombines TRBV4-1 with TRBJ1-2, with D unresolved. Germline V gene data show CDR1 as MGHRA and CDR2 as YSYEKL. V dropped 0 bases and J dropped 6 bases, with 5 bases sitting between them. CDR3 length equals 12 residues. As DNA, the CDR3 is TGCGCCAGCAGCCAAGATCGTCATGGCTACACCTTC. Translating it yields CASSQDRHGYTF.

The chain employs TRBV10-2 and TRBJ2-7, with 8 bases fitting TRBD1. V lost 5 bases and J lost 6; bases outside the gene matches: 3. This CDR3 has 12 residues. CDR1 is WSHSY and CDR2 is SAAADI in the germline V gene. The CDR3 nucleotides are TGCGCCAGCAGTTTCGACAGGGGCGAGCAGTACTTC. Its protein product is CASSFDRGEQYF.

The chain recombines TRBV7-2 with TRBJ1-3, with TRBD1 identical over 12 bases. The ends lost 4 bases at V and 3 bases at J; junction bases unmatched: 7. The V gene's germline CDR1 is SGHTA and CDR2 FQGNSA. This CDR3 contains 17 residues. The CDR3 DNA sequence: TGTGCCAGCAGCTCGGGACAGGGGGCGTCATATGGAAACACCATATATTTT. Encoded protein: CASSSGQGASYGNTIYF.